This entry lists 23 T cell receptor beta chains sequenced from one sample in a study of spatial heterogeneity in lung cancer (dated by TCRdb to the late 2010s). Library prep was done by 5' RACE. Instrument used: NextSeq 500. The public reads were run again by TCRdb, first through fastp at Q25 and then through MiXCR, and only productive beta chains were kept. Under each unique CDR3 protein, matching rows form one entry showing the most common genes and DNA. The sample table records tens of thousands of distinct CDR3 sequences; about 20% of these occur just once. Together, the top ten hold about 6.8% of the sample. The sample's time point label is to be understood as: sample taken at primary tumor resection. Without any cell sorting, TCR sequencing was performed on whole RNA extracted either from tumor and nontumor lung tissue or from cryopreserved PBMC samples. The sample in question was PBMCs, obtained at surgery. The receptors were gathered from a male donor with early-stage non-small cell lung cancer.

This clonotype was seen more than once but under ten times. This chain connects TRBV5-6 to TRBJ1-1; no clear D. CDR3 length: 16 amino acids. Germline V gene lookup returns CDR1 SGHDT and CDR2 YYEEEE. Trimming removed 2 bases at V and 0 bases at J, with 14 bases between. The CDR3 DNA sequence: TGTGCCAGCAGCTTCGGACCGGATCTCTTGAACACTGAAGCTTTCTTT. It translates to CASSFGPDLLNTEAFF.

This clonotype was detected only a few times. V is TRBV28 and J is TRBJ2-7; D is unresolved. Per the germline V gene, CDR1 is MDHEN and CDR2 is SYDVKM. Trimming stripped 9 bases from V and 2 bases from J, with 11 bases between. The CDR3 extends over 12 amino acids. CDR3: CASRGSAYEQYF. The CDR3 DNA is TGTGCCAGTCGCGGCAGTGCCTACGAGCAGTACTTC. Using reference TRBV28 and TRBJ2-7 for the parts outside the CDR3, the full variable domain is DVKVTQSSRYLVKRTGEKVFLECVQDMDHENMFWYRQDPGLGLRLIYFSYDVKMKEKGDIPEGYSVSREKKERFSLILESASTNQTSMYLCASRGSAYEQYFGPGTRLTVT.

This clonotype was detected ten times or more. The chain uses TRBV5-1 and TRBJ2-6, with 8 bases lining up with TRBD1. The CDR3 has 17 residues. Germline values: CDR1 SGHRS, CDR2 YFSETQ. The junction had 6 bases not matched to a gene; V was cut back by 4 bases and J by 0 bases. This chain's CDR3 is CASSRDRPSSGANVLTF. For the CDR3, the DNA is TGCGCCAGCAGCCGGGACAGGCCAAGCTCTGGGGCCAACGTCCTGACTTTC.

This clonotype was seen ten or more times. The V call is TRBV29-1, the J call TRBJ1-1, with a possible D match to TRBD1 (6 bases). The CDR3 contains 14 residues. Germline-derived CDR1 and CDR2 are SQVTM and ANQGSEA. V was cut by 7 bases and J by 6 bases, with 21 bases left in between. CDR3 DNA: TGCAGCGCCCGGGACACCCACGCAGGCGCTGAAGCTTTCTTT. The encoded protein is CSARDTHAGAEAFF.

This clonotype was counted a single time. The V gene is TRBV7-2, the J gene TRBJ2-7; TRBD1 is a possible D gene (6 bases). The V gene lost 2 bases and the J gene lost 1 base, with 12 bases spanning the gap. CDR3 length: 15 amino acids. Germline loops: CDR1 SGHTA, CDR2 FQGNSA. The CDR3 spells CASSLIQGVSYEQYF. The CDR3 nucleotides read TGTGCCAGCAGCTTAATACAGGGAGTTTCCTACGAGCAGTACTTC. The whole variable domain, filled in from reference TRBV7-2 and TRBJ2-7, reads GAGVSQSPSNKVTEKGKDVELRCDPISGHTALYWYRQSLGQGLEFLIYFQGNSAPDKSGLPSDRFSAERTGGSVSTLTIQRTQQEDSAVYLCASSLIQGVSYEQYFGPGTRLTVT.

The sample holds one count of this clonotype. The chain combines TRBV7-6 with TRBJ1-1; possible D gene TRBD1, 5 bases. Per the germline V gene, CDR1 is SGHVS and CDR2 is FNYEAQ. V lost 2 bases, J lost 5 bases, and 12 bases lay in between. CDR3 length: 14 amino acids. CDR3 in amino acids: CASSLNPGITEAFF. The CDR3 region has the DNA TGTGCCAGCAGCTTAAATCCAGGGATAACTGAAGCTTTCTTT.

Ten or more counts support this clonotype. The chain has TRBV9 and TRBJ1-1, with D unresolved. Deletions cut 3 bases from V and 0 bases from J, with 6 bases between. The CDR3 sequence is 13 residues long. Germline lookup yields CDR1 SGDLS and CDR2 YYNGEE. The CDR3 sequence is CASSAHMNTEAFF. As DNA, the CDR3 is TGTGCCAGCAGCGCCCACATGAACACTGAAGCTTTCTTT.

This clonotype was counted many times. The V gene is TRBV20-1, the J gene TRBJ1-2; D not certain. The V gene lost 3 bases and the J gene lost 2 bases, with 10 bases spanning the gap. Germline-derived CDR1 and CDR2 are DFQATT and SNEGSKA (reference sequence). The CDR3 totals 13 residues. The CDR3 protein is CSASGSGNYGYTF. CDR3 sequence (DNA): TGCAGTGCTAGTGGTTCCGGAAACTATGGCTACACCTTC.

A single count supports this clonotype. The V call is TRBV6-2 or TRBV6-3, the J call TRBJ1-5; 8 bases fit TRBD1. The CDR3 is made up of 16 amino acids. V gave up 0 bases and J gave up 4 bases; unmatched junction bases: 5. Germline-derived CDR1 and CDR2 are MNHEY and SVGEGT. CDR3 nucleotide sequence: TGTGCCAGCAGTTACTCCGCACAGGGGGGTAATCAGCCCCAGCATTTT. Protein: CASSYSAQGGNQPQHF.

This clonotype was picked up a small number of times. The gene calls are TRBV29-1 and TRBJ2-7; TRBD2 matches at 11 bases. V shed 2 bases and J 6 bases; nucleotides not matched to a gene: 6. The CDR3 length is 14 residues. The germline V gene encodes CDR1 SQVTM and CDR2 ANQGSEA. The CDR3 is CSVEFLAGGGEQYF. The CDR3 DNA reads as TGCAGCGTTGAATTTCTAGCGGGGGGAGGCGAGCAGTACTTC.

This clonotype was found many times. The rearrangement joins TRBV10-3 to TRBJ2-3; the match to TRBD1 covers 7 bases. From germline, CDR1 is ENHRY and CDR2 SYGVKD. There are 17 residues in the CDR3. The junction had 10 bases not matched to a gene; V was cut back by 4 bases and J by 0 bases. CDR3 DNA: TGTGCCATCAGTGTCACAGGGGTAACCTCTAGCACAGATACGCAGTATTTT. Its translation is CAISVTGVTSSTDTQYF.

The chain recombines TRBV12-3 or TRBV12-4 with TRBJ2-2, with 7 positions matching TRBD2. Trimming removed 4 bases from V and 6 bases from J; junction bases left unmatched: 11. CDR3 size: 16 residues. The CDR3 here is CASSSPGLGGAGELFF. The CDR3 bases are TGTGCCAGCAGTTCACCGGGACTGGGAGGGGCCGGGGAGCTGTTTTTT.

The chain employs TRBV28 and TRBJ1-5; possible D gene TRBD1, 5 bases. This CDR3 has 17 amino acids. Germline CDR1 reads MDHEN; CDR2 reads SYDVKM. Trimming removed 8 bases at V and 0 bases at J, with 20 bases between. CDR3 bases: TGTGCCAGCGGTCAAAGCGGGGACCGCCATAGCAATCAGCCCCAGCATTTT. Translating gives CASGQSGDRHSNQPQHF.

This sequence joins TRBV24-1 and TRBJ2-4; maybe TRBD2 (6 bases). This CDR3 comprises 15 residues. V lost 4 bases and J 1 base, leaving 10 bases between the germline ends. Germline V gives CDR1 KGHDR, CDR2 SFDVKD. The CDR3 here is CATSEAGLAKNIQYF. CDR3 nucleotide sequence: TGTGCCACCAGTGAAGCGGGCTTGGCCAAAAACATTCAGTACTTC.

The genes are TRBV7-8 and TRBJ2-1; possibly TRBD2 for D (5 bases). V gave up 1 base and J gave up 4 bases, with 20 bases separating them. Per germline, CDR1 SGHVS and CDR2 FQNEAQ. The CDR3 runs to 18 residues. CDR3 loop: CASSLDWLRLTVYNEQFF. The CDR3 DNA follows: TGTGCCAGCAGCTTAGATTGGCTACGACTAACGGTTTACAATGAGCAGTTCTTC.

This sequence joins TRBV12-3 or TRBV12-4 and TRBJ2-4, with a weak D call TRBD1 (6 bases). The CDR3 has 14 residues. V lost 6 bases to trimming and J lost 8 bases, with 17 bases between them. The DNA of the CDR3 is TGTGCCAGCAGAAATGACAGGAAGGGGGACATTCAGTACTTC. Its protein product is CASRNDRKGDIQYF.

The chain has TRBV12-3 or TRBV12-4 and TRBJ2-5; TRBD1 matches 7 bases. Trimming cost V 6 bases and J 1 base; bases outside gene matches: 8. The CDR3 totals 15 residues. The CDR3 is CASSRTGTAQETQYF. CDR3 nucleotides: TGTGCCAGCAGCCGAACTGGGACAGCCCAAGAGACCCAGTACTTC.

The chain couples TRBV6-5 to TRBJ1-5, with 9 bases lining up with TRBD1. CDR3 length: 16 residues. Germline lookup yields CDR1 MNHEY and CDR2 SVGAGI. With V trimmed by 5 bases and J by 3 bases, 8 bases remained unmatched. The CDR3 DNA reads TGTGCCAGCAGTCGAGGACAGGGGACGGTCAATCAGCCCCAGCATTTT. This sequence encodes CASSRGQGTVNQPQHF.

This clonotype was found a few times. The chain recombines TRBV7-9 with TRBJ2-7; no definite D call. This CDR3 has 14 residues. Per germline, CDR1 SEHNR and CDR2 FQNEAQ (reference sequence). Trimming removed 5 bases from V and 6 bases from J, with 17 bases in between. The chain's CDR3 is CASSDPSPGGEQYF. In DNA form, the CDR3 reads TGTGCCAGCAGCGACCCCTCCCCTGGTGGCGAGCAGTACTTC.

This clonotype was seen a handful of times. CDR3 sequence: CSARALSITDTQYF. For the CDR3, the DNA is TGCAGTGCTAGAGCTTTGTCTATCACAGATACGCAGTATTTT. The V call is TRBV20-1, the J call TRBJ2-3; D is unclear. Trimming removed 1 base at V and 2 bases at J, with 10 bases between. Germline V gene data show CDR1 as DFQATT and CDR2 as SNEGSKA (reference sequence). The CDR3 length is 14 residues.

This clonotype turned up a few times. V and J are TRBV29-1 and TRBJ1-2; D ambiguous. The V and J ends lost 1 base and 5 bases respectively, with 8 bases between them. This CDR3 region has 12 residues. From germline, CDR1 is SQVTM and CDR2 ANQGSEA. This chain's CDR3 is CSVEGTAYGYTF. In DNA, the CDR3 is TGCAGCGTTGAAGGAACAGCTTATGGCTACACCTTC.

The rearrangement joins TRBV6-5 to TRBJ1-1, with TRBD1 as a possible D gene (5 bases). This CDR3 comprises 15 residues. V lost 5 bases, J lost 3 bases, and 16 bases lay in between. Germline V lookup: CDR1 MNHEY, CDR2 SVGAGI. CDR3 amino acids: CASSPQGAGYTEAFF. In DNA form, the CDR3 reads TGTGCCAGCAGTCCCCAAGGGGCGGGTTACACTGAAGCTTTCTTT.

This chain connects TRBV7-2 to TRBJ2-7; possibly TRBD1 or TRBD2 for D (5 bases each). V gave up 4 bases and J gave up 6 bases, with 16 bases separating them. There are 14 residues in the CDR3. From germline, CDR1 is SGHTA and CDR2 FQGNSA. CDR3 sequence reads: CASSSPPLGVEQYF. DNA for the CDR3: TGTGCCAGCAGCTCCCCCCCCTTGGGGGTCGAGCAGTACTTC.